This T cell receptor beta chain was captured in a study of blood T cell repertoires in COVID-19. The CDR3 runs 13 residues. The V gene's germline CDR1 is SSHAT and CDR2 FNYEAQ (reference sequence). This clone has just one count. Repertoires were generated with immunoSEQ multiplex PCR, while TCRdb's copy carries only in-frame clones and drops some. Among about 54,000 clones listed, approximately 81% were seen once. Sequenced sample: peripheral blood. The chain combines TRBV7-7 with TRBJ2-2; TRBD2 matches at 12 bases. This sequence was found in a middle-aged man with acute or convalescent COVID-19. The CDR3 region is CASQTSGSSELFF. The DNA of the CDR3 is TGTGCTAGCCAGACTAGCGGGAGTAGCGAGCTGTTTTTT. Combining the CDR3 with reference TRBV7-7 and TRBJ2-2 gives the whole variable domain GAGVSQSPRYKVTKRGQDVTLRCDPISSHATLYWYQQALGQGPEFLTYFNYEAQPDKSGLPSDRFSAERPEGSISTLTIQRTEQRDSAMYRCASQTSGSSELFFGEGSRLTVL.